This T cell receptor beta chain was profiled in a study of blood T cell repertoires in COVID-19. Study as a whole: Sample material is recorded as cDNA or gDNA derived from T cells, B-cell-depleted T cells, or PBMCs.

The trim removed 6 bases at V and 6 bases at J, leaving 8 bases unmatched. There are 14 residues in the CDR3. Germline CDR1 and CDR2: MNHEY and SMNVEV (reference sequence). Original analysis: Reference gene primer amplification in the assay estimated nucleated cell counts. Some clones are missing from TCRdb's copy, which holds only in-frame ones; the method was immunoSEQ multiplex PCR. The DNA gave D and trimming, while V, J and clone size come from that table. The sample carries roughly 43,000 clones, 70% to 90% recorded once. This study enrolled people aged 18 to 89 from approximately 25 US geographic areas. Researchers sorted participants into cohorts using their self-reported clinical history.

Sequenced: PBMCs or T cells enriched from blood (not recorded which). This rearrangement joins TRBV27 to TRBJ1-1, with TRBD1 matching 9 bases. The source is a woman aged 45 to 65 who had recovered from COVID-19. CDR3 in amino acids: CASRQQGARPEAFF. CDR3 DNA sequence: TGTGCCAGCAGGCAACAGGGGGCTCGACCTGAAGCTTTCTTT.